These 20 T cell receptor beta chains share one sample of origin, sequenced in a study of OX40 agonist ivuxolimab in advanced cancers. Some clones are missing from TCRdb's copy, which holds only in-frame ones; the method was immunoSEQ multiplex PCR. The top ten clones hold over 2% of a sample with roughly 56,000 clones, around 86% of them seen once. Sequencing was performed on CD4+ or CD8+ T cells sorted from blood, taken in a trial of the OX40 agonist ivuxolimab. Receptors were obtained from an adult with an advanced solid tumor such as melanoma, head and neck, liver or kidney cancer.

This clone was found once. This chain uses TRBV6-5 with TRBJ2-3; D gene uncertain. The CDR3 consists of 15 residues. The germline V and J ends were trimmed by 4 bases and 1 base, with 12 bases remaining between them. Germline V gene lookup returns CDR1 MNHEY and CDR2 SVGAGI. The CDR3 sequence is CASSSTHTGTDTQYF. The DNA of the CDR3 is TGTGCCAGCAGTTCCACCCACACAGGCACAGATACGCAGTATTTT.

The DNA of the CDR3 is TGTGCCTGGCAGGGGACAGGGGGCCCTCAGCCCCAGCATTTT. This codes for CAWQGTGGPQPQHF. The rearrangement uses TRBV30 and TRBJ1-5; TRBD1 matches at 12 bases. Per germline, CDR1 GTSNPN and CDR2 SVGIG (reference sequence). Trimming at V came to 5 bases and at J to 6 bases, leaving 5 bases not matched to a gene. The CDR3 runs 14 residues.

The chain combines TRBV28 with TRBJ1-5; TRBD1 matches 10 bases. The CDR3 is 14 amino acids. With 4 bases clipped from V and 5 bases from J, the junction kept 2 bases outside the gene matches. The germline CDR1 and CDR2 sequences are MDHEN and SYDVKM. CDR3 coding DNA: TGTGCCAGCAGTTCCGGACAGGGGGATCAGCCCCAGCATTTT. Its translation is CASSSGQGDQPQHF.

This rearrangement joins TRBV7-2 to TRBJ2-3; TRBD1 is a possible D gene (7 bases). Germline values: CDR1 SGHTA, CDR2 FQGNSA. CDR3 length: 14 residues. With 5 bases removed from V and 3 bases from J, the gap between germline ends came to 12 bases. In DNA, the CDR3 is TGTGCCAGCAGCACGCCAGGGGGGACAGATACGCAGTATTTT. Amino acids: CASSTPGGTDTQYF.

The V gene is TRBV25-1, the J gene TRBJ1-6; 8 bases are a match to TRBD1. Germline CDR1 reads MGHDK; CDR2 reads SYGVNS. The CDR3 runs to 15 residues. J gave up 5 bases and V 4 bases, and 4 bases lay outside the gene matches. The CDR3 DNA sequence: TGTGCCAGCAGTGTCCGGGACAGGCATAATTCACCCCTCCACTTT. This gives the protein CASSVRDRHNSPLHF.

V is TRBV27 and J is TRBJ2-7; perhaps D is TRBD1 or TRBD2 (5 bases each). V lost 6 bases to trimming and J lost 3 bases, with 18 bases between them. The CDR3 contains 15 residues. In germline, CDR1 is MNHEY, CDR2 SMNVEV (reference sequence). CDR3 residues: CASRLSGTLFYEQYF. The DNA for the CDR3 is TGTGCCAGCAGATTGTCCGGGACCCTTTTCTACGAGCAGTACTTC.

The gene calls are TRBV7-4 and TRBJ1-1; unclear D gene. The V end lost 5 bases, the J end lost 11 bases, and 21 bases lay between the germline ends. CDR3 size: 14 residues. CDR1 is SGHVT and CDR2 is SQSDAQ in the germline V gene. The CDR3 bases are TGTGCCAGCAGCCACATGTCACGCTGGTTGGGGGCTTTCTTT. It codes for CASSHMSRWLGAFF.

The chain couples TRBV30 to TRBJ2-7; TRBD1 agrees at 8 bases. V dropped 2 bases and J dropped 0; count of bases not matched to a gene: 9. Germline CDR1 and CDR2: GTSNPN and SVGIG (reference sequence). The CDR3 consists of 16 residues. CDR3: CAWSSRRTGRSYEQYF. As DNA, the CDR3 is TGTGCCTGGAGTTCTCGAAGGACAGGGCGCTCCTACGAGCAGTACTTC.

The chain joins TRBV11-3 to TRBJ2-5; D gene ambiguous. There are 12 residues in the CDR3. From germline, CDR1 is SGHNT and CDR2 YENEEA. Trimming left V 5 bases short and J 1 base short, with 5 bases between. CDR3 loop: CASSKTQETQYF. CDR3 bases: TGTGCCAGCAGCAAGACCCAAGAGACCCAGTACTTC.

The genes are TRBV9 and TRBJ2-3, with D tentatively TRBD1 (5 bases). There are 15 residues in the CDR3. Trimming left V 0 bases short and J 4 bases short, with 12 bases between. Germline lookup yields CDR1 SGDLS and CDR2 YYNGEE. The CDR3 region is CASSVAPGNADTQYF. Here the CDR3 DNA reads TGTGCCAGCAGCGTAGCCCCAGGGAATGCAGATACGCAGTATTTT.

The gene calls are TRBV4-1 and TRBJ1-1, with unresolved D. The V and J ends lost 0 bases and 5 bases respectively, with 10 bases between them. CDR3 size: 14 residues. CDR1 and CDR2 (germline): MGHRA, YSYEKL. The CDR3: CASSQDEGNTEAFF. CDR3 nucleotides: TGCGCCAGCAGCCAAGATGAAGGTAATACTGAAGCTTTCTTT.

The chain carries TRBV6-5 and TRBJ2-3, with TRBD2 identical over 10 bases. Germline trimming cut 3 bases from V and 7 bases from J; bases unmatched to any gene: 7. Germline V CDR1 and CDR2: MNHEY, SVGAGI. This CDR3 region has 15 residues. The CDR3 reads CASSYLAGEGNTQYF. Written as DNA, the CDR3 is TGTGCCAGCAGTTATCTAGCGGGGGAAGGGAATACGCAGTATTTT.

This clone has a handful of counts. The V gene is TRBV7-9, the J gene TRBJ1-1; no reliable D call. CDR1 and CDR2 (germline): SEHNR, FQNEAQ (reference sequence). CDR3 length equals 11 residues. Trimming pared 2 bases from V and 4 bases from J, leaving 2 bases between. The CDR3 is CASSLTTEAFF. The CDR3 bases are TGTGCCAGCAGCTTAACCACTGAAGCTTTCTTT.

This chain connects TRBV30 to TRBJ1-4; D not resolved. V was trimmed by 1 base and J by 8 bases, leaving 11 bases between them. This CDR3 is 13 amino acids long. CDR1 is GTSNPN and CDR2 is SVGIG in the germline V gene (reference sequence). The DNA of the CDR3 is TGTGCCTGGAGTGCGTTTGTGGGAGAAAAACTGTTTTTT. Its translation is CAWSAFVGEKLFF.

This sequence joins TRBV4-2 and TRBJ2-1; 11 nucleotides align to TRBD2. Germline CDR1 is LGHNA and CDR2 is YNFKEQ. With V trimmed by 0 bases and J by 10 bases, 5 bases remained unmatched. This CDR3 is built from 15 residues. The CDR3 DNA follows: TGTGCCAGCAGCCAAGATAGCGGGGGGGCTTCCGAGCAGTTCTTC. Protein sequence: CASSQDSGGASEQFF.

The V and J genes are TRBV6-5 and TRBJ1-6; D call uncertain. V was pared by 2 bases and J by 2 bases, with 7 bases between. CDR3 size: 15 residues. Germline V gives CDR1 MNHEY, CDR2 SVGAGI. The CDR3 reads CASSYDGAYNSPLHF. In nucleotides, the CDR3 is TGTGCCAGCAGTTACGACGGGGCCTATAATTCACCCCTCCACTTT.

The V gene is TRBV6-1, the J gene TRBJ1-1, with TRBD1 matching 7 bases. After removal of 7 bases from V and 4 bases from J, the junction contained 6 bases not matched to a gene. The germline gives CDR1 MNHNS, CDR2 SASEGT. CDR3 size: 13 residues. The CDR3 reads CASKSGGTTEAFF. CDR3 DNA sequence: TGTGCCAGCAAATCAGGGGGGACCACTGAAGCTTTCTTT.

This clone appeared a single time. V usage is TRBV28 and J usage is TRBJ2-7; 7 nucleotides match TRBD1. The CDR3 spans 16 residues. Per the germline V gene, CDR1 is MDHEN and CDR2 is SYDVKM. The junction had 13 bases not matched to a gene; V was cut back by 7 bases and J by 1 base. The CDR3: CASTYHLDRNSYEQYF. CDR3 sequence (DNA): TGTGCCAGCACCTACCACCTGGACAGGAATTCCTACGAGCAGTACTTC.

This clone has only a few counts. The chain uses TRBV6-5 and TRBJ2-3; TRBD2 agrees at 11 bases. V was clipped by 8 bases and J by 2 bases; unmatched bases: 6. Germline V gene lookup returns CDR1 MNHEY and CDR2 SVGAGI. This CDR3 is 15 amino acids long. The CDR3 region is CASPRLAGFTDTQYF. CDR3 coding DNA: TGTGCCAGCCCCCGACTAGCGGGGTTCACAGATACGCAGTATTTT.

The sample holds one count of this clone. This chain connects TRBV7-6 to TRBJ2-3, with TRBD1 matching over 9 bases. There are 15 residues in the CDR3. V was pared by 4 bases and J by 2 bases, with 4 bases of the junction left unmatched. The germline V gene has CDR1 SGHVS and CDR2 FNYEAQ. The DNA of the CDR3 is TGTGCCAGCAGCTCGGGACAGGGAAACACAGATACGCAGTATTTT. It specifies CASSSGQGNTDTQYF.